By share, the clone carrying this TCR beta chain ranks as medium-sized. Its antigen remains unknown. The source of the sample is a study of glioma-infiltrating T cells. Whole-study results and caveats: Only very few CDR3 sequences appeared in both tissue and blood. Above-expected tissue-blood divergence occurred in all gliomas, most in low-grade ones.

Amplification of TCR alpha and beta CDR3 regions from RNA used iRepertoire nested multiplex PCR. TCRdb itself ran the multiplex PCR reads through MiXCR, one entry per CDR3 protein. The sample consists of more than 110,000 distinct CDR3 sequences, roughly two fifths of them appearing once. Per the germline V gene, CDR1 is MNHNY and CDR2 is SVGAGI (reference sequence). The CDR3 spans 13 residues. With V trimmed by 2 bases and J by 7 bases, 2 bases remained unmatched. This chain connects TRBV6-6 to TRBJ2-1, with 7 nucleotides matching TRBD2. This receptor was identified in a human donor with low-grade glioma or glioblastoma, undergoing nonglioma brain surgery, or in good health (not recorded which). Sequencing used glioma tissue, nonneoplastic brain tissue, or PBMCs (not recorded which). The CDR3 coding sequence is TGTGCCAGCAGTTACGGGGGGGGGAATGAGCAGTTCTTC. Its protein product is CASSYGGGNEQFF.